The 25 T cell receptor beta chains given below trace back to one sample, sequenced in a study of blood T cell repertoires in COVID-19. Only in-frame clones appear in the TCRdb table, and some are missing; sequencing was by immunoSEQ multiplex PCR. The sample carries 120,000 to 150,000 clones, 87% recorded once. Sequenced material: peripheral blood. Receptors originate from a man aged 45-60 years who had recovered from COVID-19.

The chain couples TRBV18 to TRBJ2-1; 7 positions match TRBD2. Germline loops: CDR1 KGHSH, CDR2 LQKENI. This CDR3 contains 11 residues. The junction had 4 bases not matched to a gene; V was cut back by 6 bases and J by 11 bases. CDR3 nucleotide sequence: TGTGCCAGCTCCCCGGGGGGACAGCAGTTCTTC. Translating gives CASSPGGQQFF.

This rearrangement joins TRBV5-6 to TRBJ2-2, with 12 nucleotides matching TRBD1. CDR1 and CDR2 from the germline V gene are SGHDT and YYEEEE. The CDR3 has 15 amino acids. Losses at the gene ends were 5 bases for V and 6 bases for J; bases not matched to a gene: 5. CDR3 bases: TGTGCCAGCAGTGGGGACAGGGGGCTTTCCGGGGAGCTGTTTTTT. The encoded protein is CASSGDRGLSGELFF.

The rearrangement links TRBV4-3 to TRBJ2-7; D is perhaps TRBD1 (7 bases). The CDR3 has 16 amino acids. Trimming cost V 0 bases and J 3 bases, with 15 bases left between them. Germline lookup yields CDR1 LGHNA and CDR2 YSLEER. This CDR3 is CASSQDRGTAFYEQYF. CDR3 in DNA: TGCGCCAGCAGCCAAGATCGCGGGACAGCCTTCTACGAGCAGTACTTC.

The rearrangement uses TRBV4-3 and TRBJ1-1, with D perhaps TRBD1 (5 bases). Trimming took off 0 bases at V and 4 bases at J, with 12 bases between the two ends. The germline CDR1 and CDR2 sequences are LGHNA and YSLEER. The CDR3 covers 15 residues. The CDR3 reads CASSQDRVGSTEAFF. Written as DNA, the CDR3 is TGCGCCAGCAGCCAAGACAGGGTAGGTAGCACTGAAGCTTTCTTT.

The J gene is TRBJ1-1, the V gene TRBV25-1; 9 positions agree with TRBD1. CDR3 length equals 13 residues. V lost 4 bases to trimming and J lost 8 bases; unmatched junction nucleotides: 5. Germline values: CDR1 MGHDK, CDR2 SYGVNS. The CDR3 sequence: CASSVVGQGEAFF. The CDR3 DNA follows: TGTGCCAGCAGTGTGGTGGGACAGGGAGAAGCTTTCTTT.

As for this clone: Other nucleotide sequences in the sample specify the same CDR3. CDR3 loop: CASSPSTGLYGYTF. The CDR3 DNA sequence: TGTGCCAGCAGCCCGTCGACAGGGCTCTATGGCTACACCTTC. The J gene is TRBJ1-2, the V gene TRBV6-5; 7 bases align to TRBD1. The germline V gene has CDR1 MNHEY and CDR2 SVGAGI. This CDR3 is 14 amino acids long. The trim removed 6 bases at V and 4 bases at J, leaving 8 bases unmatched.

This clone was picked up one time. The gene calls are TRBV6-6 and TRBJ1-6; possible D gene TRBD1, 6 bases. Germline-derived CDR1 and CDR2 are MNHNY and SVGAGI (reference sequence). CDR3 length equals 16 residues. Trimming removed 6 bases at V and 7 bases at J, with 19 bases between. The CDR3 region has the DNA TGTGCCAGCAGCCGGCAGGAGGCAGGGGAGAATTCACCCCTCCACTTT. The encoded protein is CASSRQEAGENSPLHF.

The chain couples TRBV4-1 to TRBJ2-1; tentatively, D is TRBD1 (5 bases). Germline V gene data show CDR1 as MGHRA and CDR2 as YSYEKL. The CDR3 spans 13 residues. V was clipped by 0 bases and J by 5 bases, with 5 bases between them. For the CDR3, the DNA is TGCGCCAGCAGCCAAGAGACAGACAATGAGCAGTTCTTC. This translates into CASSQETDNEQFF.

The chain joins TRBV7-2 to TRBJ2-3, with 10 bases that match TRBD2. With 0 bases clipped from V and 3 bases from J, the junction kept 6 bases outside the gene matches. Germline V CDR1 and CDR2: SGHTA, FQGNSA. The CDR3 contains 17 residues. The CDR3 region has the DNA TGTGCCAGCAGCTTAGCGGTAGCGGGGGGCCCGACAGATACGCAGTATTTT. This encodes CASSLAVAGGPTDTQYF.

V gene TRBV19 combines with J gene TRBJ2-2, with D hard to call. Germline V gene data show CDR1 as LNHDA and CDR2 as SQIVND (reference sequence). The CDR3 is 13 residues long. V was shortened by 4 bases and J by 5 bases, with 8 bases between the two germline ends. CDR3 protein: CASSTTRTGELFF. CDR3 sequence (DNA): TGTGCCAGTAGTACGACAAGAACCGGGGAGCTGTTTTTT.

The rearrangement joins TRBV3-1 (or the pseudogene TRBV3-2) to TRBJ2-7, with 8 bases identical to TRBD1. This CDR3 comprises 16 residues. The trim removed 1 base at V and 0 bases at J, leaving 5 bases unmatched. The germline V gene has CDR1 LGHDT and CDR2 YNNKEL (reference sequence). In nucleotides, the CDR3 is TGTGCCAGCAGCCAAGCCAGGCAGGGGGCCTCCTACGAGCAGTACTTC. The encoded protein is CASSQARQGASYEQYF.

The chain couples TRBV5-4 to TRBJ2-3; 13 bases line up with TRBD2. Germline CDR1 SGHNT, CDR2 YYREEE (reference sequence). V lost 1 base to trimming and J lost 0 bases; unmatched junction nucleotides: 5. CDR3 length: 18 amino acids. As DNA, the CDR3 is TGTGCCAGCAGCTTGCCGACTAGCGGGGGGCTCAGCACAGATACGCAGTATTTT. As protein: CASSLPTSGGLSTDTQYF. The entire variable domain, with the rest obtained from reference TRBV5-4 and TRBJ2-3, is as follows: ETGVTQSPTHLIKTRGQQVTLRCSSQSGHNTVSWYQQALGQGPQFIFQYYREEENGRGNFPPRFSGLQFPNYSSELNVNALELDDSALYLCASSLPTSGGLSTDTQYFGPGTRLTVL.

V and J are TRBV5-1 and TRBJ2-7, with 7 bases fitting TRBD1. This CDR3 has 14 amino acids. J was trimmed by 1 base and V by 3 bases; bases with no gene match: 4. From germline, CDR1 is SGHRS and CDR2 YFSETQ. This CDR3 is CASSSGQISYEQYF. DNA of the CDR3: TGCGCCAGCAGCTCGGGACAGATTTCCTACGAGCAGTACTTC.

In nucleotides, the CDR3 is TGTGCCTGGAGTGTCCCATATAGCGGGGGGGCCTACGAGCAGTACTTC. Translation gives CAWSVPYSGGAYEQYF. The chain uses TRBV30 and TRBJ2-7; 11 positions agree with TRBD2. CDR1 and CDR2 (germline): GTSNPN, SVGIG (reference sequence). This CDR3 has 16 amino acids. The trim removed 0 bases at V and 2 bases at J, leaving 6 bases unmatched.

The rearrangement uses TRBV25-1 and TRBJ2-7, with D tentatively TRBD1 (5 bases). CDR3 size: 15 residues. CDR1 and CDR2 from the germline V gene are MGHDK and SYGVNS. Trimming took off 1 base at V and 5 bases at J, with 15 bases between the two ends. The DNA of the CDR3 is TGTGCCAGCAGTGAATTCTCCTGGCAGGGTGACGAGCAGTACTTC. Translated: CASSEFSWQGDEQYF.

The rearrangement joins TRBV12-3 or TRBV12-4 to TRBJ2-5; D remains unclear. The CDR3 is 11 amino acids. The ends were cut back, 5 bases at V and 5 bases at J, with 6 bases in the middle. The CDR3 loop is CASSPLETQYF. The CDR3 DNA reads TGTGCCAGCAGTCCCTTGGAGACCCAGTACTTC.

The chain links TRBV19 to TRBJ1-2, with D perhaps TRBD1 (6 bases). Germline-derived CDR1 and CDR2 are LNHDA and SQIVND (reference sequence). The CDR3 sequence is 18 residues long. Trimming removed 7 bases at V and 1 base at J, with 25 bases between. DNA of the CDR3: TGTGCCAGTATGCCAGGGGCTGGATCGGGTCTGGATAACTATGGCTACACCTTC. Translation: CASMPGAGSGLDNYGYTF.

This clone was seen only once. The chain recombines TRBV6-6 with TRBJ1-5; 12 nucleotides agree with TRBD1. The CDR3 has 17 residues. After removal of 5 bases from V and 4 bases from J, the junction contained 9 bases not matched to a gene. The germline V gene has CDR1 MNHNY and CDR2 SVGAGI (reference sequence). The CDR3 DNA reads as TGTGCCAGCAGTCGACCGGGACAGGGGGCTGGAAATCAGCCCCAGCATTTT. It yields the protein CASSRPGQGAGNQPQHF.

This clone appeared a few times. The gene calls are TRBV6-1 and TRBJ1-5; perhaps TRBD1 as D (6 bases). The CDR3 is 16 amino acids. The germline V gene encodes CDR1 MNHNS and CDR2 SASEGT. Trimming pared 2 bases from V and 7 bases from J, leaving 18 bases between. CDR3 in DNA: TGTGCCAGCAGTGAATCTGGGGGCGCGTCGCTACAGCCCCAGCATTTT. This gives the protein CASSESGGASLQPQHF.

The chain couples TRBV19 to TRBJ2-1, with no clear D. CDR1 is LNHDA, CDR2 SQIVND, per germline (reference sequence). This CDR3 is built from 13 residues. Trimming took off 9 bases at V and 2 bases at J, with 11 bases between the two ends. In nucleotides, the CDR3 is TGTGCCAGCAAATCACCAGCCTACAATGAGCAGTTCTTC. Translated, it gives CASKSPAYNEQFF.

The chain uses TRBV11-3 and TRBJ2-7; TRBD1 might be the D (6 bases). Germline CDR1 reads SGHNT; CDR2 reads YENEEA. The V and J ends lost 5 bases and 3 bases respectively, with 8 bases between them. The CDR3 totals 12 residues. This chain's CDR3 is CASSLDSYEQYF. The CDR3, as DNA: TGTGCCAGCAGCCTGGACAGCTACGAGCAGTACTTC.

A word on this clone: Other DNA sequences within the sample encode an identical CDR3. The V call is TRBV7-2, the J call TRBJ2-7; TRBD1 is a possible D gene (5 bases). Trimming cost V 1 base and J 4 bases, with 8 bases left between them. The length of the CDR3 is 13 residues. In germline, CDR1 is SGHTA, CDR2 FQGNSA. The CDR3 DNA sequence: TGTGCCAGCAGCTTAGGCAGGGATTACGAGCAGTACTTC. Amino acid sequence: CASSLGRDYEQYF.

The J gene is TRBJ2-1, the V gene TRBV3-1 (or the pseudogene TRBV3-2), with TRBD1 as a possible D gene (6 bases). Deletions cut 3 bases from V and 0 bases from J, with 12 bases between. The CDR3 loop spans 16 amino acids. CDR1 is LGHDT, CDR2 YNNKEL, per germline (reference sequence). This CDR3 is CASSQTTGSSYNEQFF. CDR3 in DNA: TGTGCCAGCAGCCAGACCACAGGGAGCTCCTACAATGAGCAGTTCTTC.

The chain carries TRBV13 and TRBJ1-2; tentative D call: TRBD1 (5 bases). The V end lost 5 bases, the J end lost 6 bases, and 16 bases lay between the germline ends. The CDR3 is 14 amino acids. Germline loops: CDR1 PRHDT, CDR2 FYEKMQ (reference sequence). This CDR3 reads CASSLGGGGNGYTF. Here the CDR3 DNA reads TGTGCCAGCAGCCTCGGTGGGGGGGGAAATGGCTACACCTTC. The variable domain in full, with the rest retrieved from reference TRBV13 and TRBJ1-2, is AAGVIQSPRHLIKEKRETATLKCYPIPRHDTVYWYQQGPGQDPQFLISFYEKMQSDKGSIPDRFSAQQFSDYHSELNMSSLELGDSALYFCASSLGGGGNGYTFGSGTRLTVV.

The chain links TRBV7-2 to TRBJ2-5, with 7 bases fitting TRBD2. Germline V lookup: CDR1 SGHTA, CDR2 FQGNSA. The V gene end was trimmed by 1 base and the J gene end by 3 bases; junction bases not matched to a gene: 11. The CDR3 is made up of 17 amino acids. CDR3 amino acids: CASSLESASGPEETQYF. The CDR3 bases are TGTGCCAGCAGCTTAGAGTCGGCTAGCGGACCAGAAGAGACCCAGTACTTC.